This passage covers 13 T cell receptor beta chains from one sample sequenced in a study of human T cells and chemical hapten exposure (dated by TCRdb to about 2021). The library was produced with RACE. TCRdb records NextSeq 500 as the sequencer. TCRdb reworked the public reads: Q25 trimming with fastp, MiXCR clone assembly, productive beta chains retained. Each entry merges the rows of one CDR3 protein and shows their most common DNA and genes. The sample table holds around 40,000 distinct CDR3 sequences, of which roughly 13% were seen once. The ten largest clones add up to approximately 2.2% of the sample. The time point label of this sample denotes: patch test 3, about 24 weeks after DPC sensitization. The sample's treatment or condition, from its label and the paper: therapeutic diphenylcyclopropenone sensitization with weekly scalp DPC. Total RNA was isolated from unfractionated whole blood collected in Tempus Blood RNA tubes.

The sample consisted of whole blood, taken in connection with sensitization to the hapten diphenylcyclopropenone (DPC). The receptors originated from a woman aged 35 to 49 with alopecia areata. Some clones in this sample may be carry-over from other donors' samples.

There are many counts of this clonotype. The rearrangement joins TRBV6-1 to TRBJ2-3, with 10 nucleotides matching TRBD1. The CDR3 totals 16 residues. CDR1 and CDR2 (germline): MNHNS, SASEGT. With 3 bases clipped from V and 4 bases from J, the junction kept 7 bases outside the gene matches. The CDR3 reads CASSDLGGQGPDTQYF. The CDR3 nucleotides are TGTGCCAGCAGTGATCTGGGGGGACAGGGGCCAGATACGCAGTATTTT.

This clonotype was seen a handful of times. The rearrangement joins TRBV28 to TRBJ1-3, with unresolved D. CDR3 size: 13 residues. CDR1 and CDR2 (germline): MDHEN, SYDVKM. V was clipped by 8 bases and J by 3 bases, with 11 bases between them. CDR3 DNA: TGTGCCAGCTACTGGCGCGGTGGAAACACCATATATTTT. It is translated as CASYWRGGNTIYF.

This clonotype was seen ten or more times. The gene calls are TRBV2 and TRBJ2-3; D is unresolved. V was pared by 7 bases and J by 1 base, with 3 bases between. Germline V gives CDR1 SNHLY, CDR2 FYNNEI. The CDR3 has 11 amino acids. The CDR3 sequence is CASKGTDTQYF. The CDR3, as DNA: TGTGCCAGCAAAGGCACAGATACGCAGTATTTT.

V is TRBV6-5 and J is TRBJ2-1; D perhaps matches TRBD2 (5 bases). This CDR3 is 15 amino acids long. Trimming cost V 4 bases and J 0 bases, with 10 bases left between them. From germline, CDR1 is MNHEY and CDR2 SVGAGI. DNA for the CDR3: TGTGCCAGCAGTTTAGACGGGGTCTCCTACAATGAGCAGTTCTTC. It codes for CASSLDGVSYNEQFF.

The DNA of the CDR3 is TGCAGCGTTTCCTCAGGGGTCACCGGGGAGCTGTTTTTT. Translation gives CSVSSGVTGELFF. The chain uses TRBV29-1 and TRBJ2-2; maybe TRBD1 (6 bases). This CDR3 contains 13 residues. Germline CDR1 is SQVTM and CDR2 is ANQGSEA. The V gene lost 5 bases and the J gene lost 4 bases, with 11 bases spanning the gap.

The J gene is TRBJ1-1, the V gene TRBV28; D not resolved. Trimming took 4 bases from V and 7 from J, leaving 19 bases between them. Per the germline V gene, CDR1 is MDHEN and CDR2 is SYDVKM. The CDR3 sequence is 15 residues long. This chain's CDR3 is CASSSDLRSYIEAFF. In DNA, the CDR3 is TGTGCCAGCAGTTCGGATCTAAGGTCATACATTGAAGCTTTCTTT.

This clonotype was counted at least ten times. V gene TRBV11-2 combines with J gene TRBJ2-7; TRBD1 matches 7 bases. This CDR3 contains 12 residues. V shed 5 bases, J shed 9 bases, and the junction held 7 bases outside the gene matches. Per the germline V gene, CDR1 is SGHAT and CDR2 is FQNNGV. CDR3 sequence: CASSHPGGAQYF. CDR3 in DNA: TGTGCCAGCAGCCACCCAGGGGGAGCGCAGTACTTC.

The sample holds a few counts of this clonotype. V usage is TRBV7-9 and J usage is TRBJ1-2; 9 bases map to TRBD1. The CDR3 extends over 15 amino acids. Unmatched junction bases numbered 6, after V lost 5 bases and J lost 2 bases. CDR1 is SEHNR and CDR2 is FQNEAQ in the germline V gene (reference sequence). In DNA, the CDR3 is TGTGCCAGCAGCCCAGAGGGACAGGGCAACTATGGCTACACCTTC. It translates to CASSPEGQGNYGYTF.

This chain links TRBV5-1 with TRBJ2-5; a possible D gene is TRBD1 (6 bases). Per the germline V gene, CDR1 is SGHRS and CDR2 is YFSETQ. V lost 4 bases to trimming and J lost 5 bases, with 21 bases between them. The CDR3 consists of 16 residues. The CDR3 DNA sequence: TGCGCCAGCAGCCGAACGACCAATACAGGGCGGGAGACCCAGTACTTC. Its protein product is CASSRTTNTGRETQYF. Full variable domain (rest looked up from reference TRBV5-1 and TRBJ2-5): KAGVTQTPRYLIKTRGQQVTLSCSPISGHRSVSWYQQTPGQGLQFLFEYFSETQRNKGNFPGRFSGRQFSNSRSEMNVSTLELGDSALYLCASSRTTNTGRETQYFGPGTRLLVL.

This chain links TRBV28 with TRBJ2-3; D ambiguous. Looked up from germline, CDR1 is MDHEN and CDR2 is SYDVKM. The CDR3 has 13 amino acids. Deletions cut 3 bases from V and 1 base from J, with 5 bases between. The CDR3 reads CASSLWGTDTQYF. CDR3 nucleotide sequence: TGTGCCAGCAGTTTGTGGGGCACAGATACGCAGTATTTT.

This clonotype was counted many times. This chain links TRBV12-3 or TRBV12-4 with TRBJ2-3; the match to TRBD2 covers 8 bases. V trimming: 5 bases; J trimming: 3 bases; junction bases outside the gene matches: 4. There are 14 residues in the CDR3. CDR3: CASSPGGETDTQYF. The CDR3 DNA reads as TGTGCCAGCAGTCCCGGGGGGGAAACAGATACGCAGTATTTT.

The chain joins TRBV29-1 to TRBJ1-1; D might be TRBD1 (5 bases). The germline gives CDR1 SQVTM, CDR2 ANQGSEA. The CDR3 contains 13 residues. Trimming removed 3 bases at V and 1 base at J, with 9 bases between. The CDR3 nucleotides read TGCAGCGTTGAGGGGACGGAGAACACTGAAGCTTTCTTT. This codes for CSVEGTENTEAFF.

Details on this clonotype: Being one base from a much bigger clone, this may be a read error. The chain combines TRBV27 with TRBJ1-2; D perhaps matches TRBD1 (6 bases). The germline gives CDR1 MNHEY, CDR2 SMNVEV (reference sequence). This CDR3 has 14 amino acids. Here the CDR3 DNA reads TGTGCCAGCAGTTCAAACCGGGACACCTATGGCTACTCCTTC. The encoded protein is CASSSNRDTYGYSF.